The 24 T cell receptor beta chains reported below all come from one sample, sequenced in a study of human T cells and chemical hapten exposure. A single record per CDR3 protein comes from TCRdb applying MiXCR to the 5' RACE reads. The table lists around 82,000 distinct CDR3 sequences, 6.5% to 8.5% of them singletons, with roughly 2.4% in the top ten. Sequencing started from total RNA isolated from unfractionated whole blood. Source of these receptors: a male donor in good health.

The sample holds a few counts of this clonotype. This chain uses TRBV10-3 with TRBJ2-1, with D possibly called TRBD1 or TRBD2 (5 bases each). The CDR3 has 19 amino acids. Germline V gene sequence: CDR1 ENHRY, CDR2 SYGVKD. Trimming took 0 bases from V and 0 from J, leaving 18 bases between them. The CDR3 loop is CAISESSFRDLSSYNEQFF. The CDR3 nucleotides read TGTGCCATCAGTGAGTCGAGTTTCAGGGACCTCAGCTCCTACAATGAGCAGTTCTTC.

In its sample, this clonotype was seen many times. This chain links TRBV9 with TRBJ1-3, with D tentatively TRBD1 (6 bases). Germline CDR1 SGDLS, CDR2 YYNGEE. The CDR3 has 15 amino acids. With 4 bases removed from V and 3 bases from J, the gap between germline ends came to 14 bases. Here the CDR3 reads CASSPPTGSGNTIYF. The CDR3 bases are TGTGCCAGCAGCCCCCCCACAGGGAGTGGAAACACCATATATTTT.

The V and J genes are TRBV4-2 and TRBJ1-1, with D maybe TRBD1 (5 bases). Per the germline V gene, CDR1 is LGHNA and CDR2 is YNFKEQ. The CDR3 consists of 16 residues. The V end was cut by 1 base, the J end by 0 bases, with 12 bases between. CDR3 nucleotides: TGTGCCAGCAGCCAAGTGTTGGGGGACCTGAACACTGAAGCTTTCTTT. It encodes CASSQVLGDLNTEAFF.

The V call is TRBV9, the J call TRBJ1-5; D is ambiguous. This CDR3 contains 15 residues. Trimming took off 3 bases at V and 5 bases at J, with 15 bases between the two ends. From germline, CDR1 is SGDLS and CDR2 YYNGEE. Written as DNA, the CDR3 is TGTGCCAGCAGCGCGGGCGGCGGCAGTGATCAGCCCCAGCATTTT. This codes for CASSAGGGSDQPQHF.

Ten or more counts support this clonotype. The chain uses TRBV18 and TRBJ2-7; 7 bases match TRBD1. CDR3 length: 14 residues. V trimming: 10 bases; J trimming: 2 bases; junction bases outside the gene matches: 11. Germline-derived CDR1 and CDR2 are KGHSH and LQKENI. The CDR3, as DNA: TGTGCCACCCTCAGTAGGGACAGTACCTACGAGCAGTACTTC. Its protein product is CATLSRDSTYEQYF.

This clonotype was seen repeatedly, ten times or more. This chain joins TRBV6-1 and TRBJ2-7; TRBD2 agrees at 11 bases. The V and J ends lost 7 bases and 6 bases, in that order; junction bases with no gene match: 8. CDR1 is MNHNS, CDR2 SASEGT, per germline. The CDR3 is 14 amino acids. The CDR3 is CASTNRLAGGEQYF. CDR3 coding DNA: TGTGCCAGCACTAATCGGCTAGCGGGAGGCGAGCAGTACTTC.

The table lists this clonotype with a few counts. The genes are TRBV6-2 or TRBV6-3 and TRBJ1-6; 9 bases are shared with TRBD1. Germline CDR1 and CDR2: MNHEY and SVGEGT. J was trimmed by 12 bases and V by 0 bases; bases with no gene match: 12. The CDR3 length is 17 residues. In nucleotides, the CDR3 is TGTGCCAGCAGTTACTCCTACAGGGGGCATTTTTCTGAACCCCTCCACTTT. The encoded protein is CASSYSYRGHFSEPLHF.

Ten or more counts support this clonotype. The V call is TRBV29-1, the J call TRBJ1-5; D is possibly TRBD1 (6 bases). V was cut by 7 bases and J by 5 bases, with 15 bases left in between. The CDR3 covers 13 residues. The V gene's germline CDR1 is SQVTM and CDR2 ANQGSEA. The CDR3: CSGTTGPDQPQHF. The CDR3 nucleotides read TGCAGCGGGACGACAGGTCCCGATCAGCCCCAGCATTTT. The whole variable domain, remainder taken from reference TRBV29-1 and TRBJ1-5, is SAVISQKPSRDICQRGTSLTIQCQVDSQVTMMFWYRQQPGQSLTLIATANQGSEATYESGFVIDKFPISRPNLTFSTLTVSNMSPEDSSIYLCSGTTGPDQPQHFGDGTRLSIL.

This clonotype has just a few counts. The V and J genes are TRBV28 and TRBJ1-1; TRBD1 aligns across 9 bases. Germline values: CDR1 MDHEN, CDR2 SYDVKM. The CDR3 length is 17 residues. After removal of 8 bases from V and 0 bases from J, the junction contained 13 bases not matched to a gene. In nucleotides, the CDR3 is TGTGCCAGCTCTTCGCACAACAGGGGGCGAGTGAACACTGAAGCTTTCTTT. The encoded protein is CASSSHNRGRVNTEAFF. Full variable domain (missing parts from reference TRBV28 and TRBJ1-1): DVKVTQSSRYLVKRTGEKVFLECVQDMDHENMFWYRQDPGLGLRLIYFSYDVKMKEKGDIPEGYSVSREKKERFSLILESASTNQTSMYLCASSSHNRGRVNTEAFFGQGTRLTVV.

This chain joins TRBV6-5 and TRBJ2-1, with 7 bases aligning to TRBD2. The CDR3 totals 16 residues. Per the germline V gene, CDR1 is MNHEY and CDR2 is SVGAGI. Trimming removed 0 bases from V and 2 bases from J; junction bases left unmatched: 4. CDR3 sequence: CASSYSRREPYNEQFF. CDR3 coding DNA: TGTGCCAGCAGTTACTCTCGGCGGGAGCCCTACAATGAGCAGTTCTTC.

This clonotype was counted at least ten times. V gene TRBV16 combines with J gene TRBJ1-3, with D hard to call. V was trimmed by 0 bases and J by 2 bases, leaving 11 bases between them. This CDR3 region has 16 residues. CDR1 is KGHSY, CDR2 FQNENV, per germline. Here the CDR3 reads CASSQSKGQAGNTIYF. In DNA form, the CDR3 reads TGTGCCAGCAGCCAATCGAAGGGTCAAGCTGGAAACACCATATATTTT.

This clonotype was counted at least ten times. The CDR3 DNA follows: TGTGCCAGCAGCGTAGAAGGACGGAGCAATCAGCCCCAGCATTTT. Amino acid sequence: CASSVEGRSNQPQHF. The chain uses TRBV9 and TRBJ1-5; D unclear. Trimming removed 0 bases at V and 1 base at J, with 8 bases between. Germline CDR1 is SGDLS and CDR2 is YYNGEE. This CDR3 region has 15 residues.

This clonotype occurred many times. The chain combines TRBV29-1 with TRBJ2-1; D may be TRBD2 (6 bases). In germline, CDR1 is SQVTM, CDR2 ANQGSEA. Trimming pared 1 base from V and 8 bases from J, leaving 9 bases between. The CDR3 sequence is 12 residues long. CDR3 bases: TGCAGCGTTGAAGCCCCTAGCGATGAGCAGTTCTTC. This translates into CSVEAPSDEQFF.

This clonotype has ten or more counts. The V gene is TRBV20-1, the J gene TRBJ2-7; D is tentatively TRBD1 or TRBD2 (5 bases each). The V end was cut by 5 bases, the J end by 4 bases, with 18 bases between. CDR1 DFQATT and CDR2 SNEGSKA come from the germline V gene (reference sequence). The CDR3 is 14 amino acids. For the CDR3, the DNA is TGCAGTGCTGGGGGTAAGACCGGGAAGTACGAGCAGTACTTC. Translation: CSAGGKTGKYEQYF.

This clonotype was seen many times. This rearrangement joins TRBV29-1 to TRBJ2-1; no clear D. Germline CDR1 and CDR2: SQVTM and ANQGSEA. The V end was cut by 7 bases, the J end by 0 bases, with 10 bases between. This CDR3 contains 13 residues. CDR3 protein: CSARNFSYNEQFF. CDR3 coding DNA: TGCAGCGCACGGAATTTCTCCTACAATGAGCAGTTCTTC.

V gene TRBV27 combines with J gene TRBJ2-3; D might be TRBD2 (6 bases). With 1 base removed from V and 0 bases from J, the gap between germline ends came to 11 bases. This CDR3 has 16 residues. In germline, CDR1 is MNHEY, CDR2 SMNVEV (reference sequence). The DNA of the CDR3 is TGTGCCAGCAGTTTATTGGGCGGGACTAGCACAGATACGCAGTATTTT. Protein product: CASSLLGGTSTDTQYF.

This clonotype was seen ten or more times. J is TRBJ2-3 and V is TRBV7-3; 9 bases fit TRBD2. The CDR3 loop spans 15 amino acids. Germline CDR1 and CDR2: SGHTA and FQGTGA. V was clipped by 1 base and J by 6 bases; unmatched bases: 5. This chain's CDR3 is CASSLSGGAGDTQYF. CDR3 coding DNA: TGTGCCAGCAGCTTAAGCGGGGGGGCCGGGGATACGCAGTATTTT. The full variable domain, with the rest looked up from reference TRBV7-3 and TRBJ2-3, is GAGVSQTPSNKVTEKGKYVELRCDPISGHTALYWYRQSLGQGPEFLIYFQGTGAADDSGLPNDRFFAVRPEGSVSTLKIQRTERGDSAVYLCASSLSGGAGDTQYFGPGTRLTVL.

This clonotype appeared a few times. The CDR3 sequence: CASSYSIGFTDTQYF. For the CDR3, the DNA is TGTGCCAGCAGTTACTCGATTGGGTTTACAGATACGCAGTATTTT. The chain recombines TRBV6-5 with TRBJ2-3, with D unclear. The CDR3 is made up of 15 amino acids. The ends were cut back, 0 bases at V and 3 bases at J, with 10 bases in the middle. Germline CDR1 is MNHEY and CDR2 is SVGAGI.

This clonotype was recorded at least ten times. This chain joins TRBV12-3 or TRBV12-4 and TRBJ2-3; D ambiguous. This CDR3 has 13 amino acids. The germline V and J ends were trimmed by 2 bases and 0 bases, with 3 bases remaining between them. The DNA of the CDR3 is TGTGCCAGCAGTTTAAGTAGCACAGATACGCAGTATTTT. This gives the protein CASSLSSTDTQYF.

This clonotype was found once. This rearrangement joins TRBV6-2 or TRBV6-3 to TRBJ2-3; 10 bases are shared with TRBD1. The CDR3 extends over 16 amino acids. Trimming cost V 0 bases and J 8 bases; bases outside gene matches: 8. CDR1 is MNHEY and CDR2 is SVGEGT in the germline V gene. In DNA form, the CDR3 reads TGTGCCAGCAGTTACTCCCCGGGACAGGGGCGTCCTACGCAGTATTTT. It encodes CASSYSPGQGRPTQYF.

This clonotype was seen many times. The rearrangement joins TRBV5-6 to TRBJ2-1, with D possibly TRBD1 on 6 matching bases. V dropped 4 bases and J dropped 8 bases, with 19 bases sitting between them. Germline values: CDR1 SGHDT, CDR2 YYEEEE. The CDR3 has 15 amino acids. The CDR3, as DNA: TGTGCCAGCAGCCCGAGCTCCGGGACATCGGATGAGCAGTTCTTC. This gives the protein CASSPSSGTSDEQFF.

This clonotype was counted ten times or more. The chain's CDR3 is CASSQVWVGQGDEQFF. The CDR3 DNA reads as TGCGCCAGCAGCCAAGTATGGGTTGGACAGGGAGATGAGCAGTTCTTC. This sequence joins TRBV4-1 and TRBJ2-1; 8 bases agree with TRBD1. The CDR3 runs 16 residues. Germline-derived CDR1 and CDR2 are MGHRA and YSYEKL. The junction had 10 bases not matched to a gene; V was cut back by 1 base and J by 8 bases.

The chain recombines TRBV12-5 with TRBJ2-2; maybe TRBD2 (6 bases). The CDR3 sequence is 16 residues long. Trimming pared 2 bases from V and 1 base from J, leaving 11 bases between. Germline values: CDR1 LGHNT, CDR2 FRNRAP. The CDR3 nucleotides read TGTGCTAGTGGTTTGTGGAGGGGCAGGAACACCGGGGAGCTGTTTTTT. It encodes CASGLWRGRNTGELFF.

This clonotype was detected only a few times. The chain couples TRBV12-3 or TRBV12-4 to TRBJ2-5, with 12 bases identical to TRBD2. V lost 5 bases and J lost 5; bases outside the gene matches: 6. The CDR3 is made up of 15 amino acids. CDR3 protein: CASSAGTSGFETQYF. The CDR3 bases are TGTGCCAGCAGTGCCGGGACTAGCGGGTTCGAGACCCAGTACTTC.